This T cell receptor (beta chain) appears in the sequencing data of a study of regulatory T cells in long-lasting Graves disease. General study results and limits: Under persistent disease, TRBV28, TRBJ1-2 and TRBJ2-5 were used preferentially. Less diverse TCR repertoires were seen in persistent Graves' patients than in newly diagnosed ones.

Concerning this clonotype itself: Its specificity is not known.

The germline V gene encodes CDR1 LGHDT and CDR2 YNNKEL (reference sequence). The CDR3 runs 13 residues. Trimming took off 1 base at V and 11 bases at J, with 12 bases between the two ends. Time point given: newly diagnosed GD, antithyroid drugs for less than 3 months. The TCR library used RNA extracted from PBMCs. Peripheral blood, at nine milliliters, went into EDTA tubes. Investigators prepared the TCR beta libraries by applying iRepertoire HTBI primers and Arm-PCR of CDR3 regions. TCRdb recomputed calls from the multiplex PCR reads with MiXCR, one row per CDR3 protein. The sample consists of fewer than 550,000 distinct CDR3 sequences, roughly 17% of them appearing once. These same data were also listed under a study on T cells in Graves' hyperthyroidism and ophthalmopathy. That publication notes: Peripheral blood also featured most of the thyroid clonotypes expanded above 0.001.

The sequence derives from a woman aged 18-30 years with Graves disease. The V gene is TRBV3-1, the J gene TRBJ2-4; a possible D gene is TRBD1 (5 bases). The sequenced sample was peripheral blood mononuclear cells (PBMCs), obtained at new diagnosis, from a patient treated with antithyroid drugs. The chain's CDR3 is CASSQVRQGLQYF. CDR3 coding DNA: TGTGCCAGCAGCCAAGTGCGCCAGGGCCTTCAGTACTTC. Full variable domain (remainder filled in from reference TRBV3-1 and TRBJ2-4): DTAVSQTPKYLVTQMGNDKSIKCEQNLGHDTMYWYKQDSKKFLKIMFSYNNKELIINETVPNRFSPKSPDKAHLNLHINSLELGDSAVYFCASSQVRQGLQYFGAGTRLSVL.